Presented here are 28 T cell receptor beta chains from one specimen sequenced in a study of shared clonotypes between healthy human individuals. Generated by immunoSEQ multiplex PCR, the TCRdb table keeps only in-frame clones and is missing some. The table has 190,000 or so clones, roughly 70% seen once. The specimen sequenced was memory CD4+ T cells sorted from blood. Subset here: CD45RA-negative fraction. These receptors all stem from a man aged 25 to 40 in good health.

The sample holds a few counts of this clone. The chain carries TRBV10-2 and TRBJ1-5, with D possibly TRBD1 on 5 matching bases. CDR1 and CDR2 from the germline V gene are WSHSY and SAAADI. The V end was cut by 7 bases, the J end by 7 bases, with 11 bases between. The CDR3 sequence is 12 residues long. In DNA form, the CDR3 reads TGCGCCAGCACCGCAGGGAACCAGCCCCAGCATTTT. Amino acids: CASTAGNQPQHF.

V is TRBV28 and J is TRBJ2-1, with D hard to call. The CDR3 loop spans 14 amino acids. Per the germline V gene, CDR1 is MDHEN and CDR2 is SYDVKM. Trimming pared 10 bases from V and 1 base from J, leaving 14 bases between. The CDR3 sequence is CAIQGEASYNEQFF. For the CDR3, the DNA is TGTGCCATACAAGGAGAGGCATCCTACAATGAGCAGTTCTTC.

The CDR3 nucleotides are TGTGCCAGCTCACGAGGAGCCCAAGAGACCCAGTACTTC. This translates into CASSRGAQETQYF. The V and J genes are TRBV18 and TRBJ2-5; D is ambiguous. In germline, CDR1 is KGHSH, CDR2 LQKENI. V shed 4 bases and J shed 1 base, with 7 bases lying between them. This CDR3 comprises 13 residues.

This clone was seen a few times. The chain employs TRBV7-9 and TRBJ2-1, with 9 bases matching TRBD1. The CDR3 is 17 residues long. Looked up from germline, CDR1 is SEHNR and CDR2 is FQNEAQ (reference sequence). The ends lost 0 bases at V and 3 bases at J; junction bases unmatched: 6. CDR3 in amino acids: CASSLASQGAIYNEQFF. CDR3 coding DNA: TGTGCCAGCAGCTTAGCGTCACAGGGGGCTATCTACAATGAGCAGTTCTTC.

V is TRBV5-4 and J is TRBJ2-1, with 8 bases that match TRBD2. V shed 4 bases and J 6 bases; nucleotides not matched to a gene: 12. The germline gives CDR1 SGHNT, CDR2 YYREEE (reference sequence). CDR3 length equals 16 residues. CDR3 region: CASSILAGRALNEQFF. The CDR3 DNA reads TGTGCCAGCAGCATTTTAGCCGGGAGGGCCCTCAATGAGCAGTTCTTC.

This chain links TRBV7-9 with TRBJ2-7; D tentatively fits TRBD1 or TRBD2 (5 bases each). Trimming pared 2 bases from V and 0 bases from J, leaving 11 bases between. This CDR3 spans 15 amino acids. Germline values: CDR1 SEHNR, CDR2 FQNEAQ (reference sequence). CDR3 amino acids: CASSLYPGSSYEQYF. CDR3 DNA: TGTGCCAGCAGCTTATATCCAGGGAGCTCCTACGAGCAGTACTTC.

The genes are TRBV27 and TRBJ1-4; TRBD1 is a possible D gene (5 bases). This CDR3 has 14 amino acids. V dropped 0 bases and J dropped 3 bases, with 5 bases sitting between them. The germline V gene has CDR1 MNHEY and CDR2 SMNVEV (reference sequence). CDR3 sequence reads: CASSLSGANEKLFF. CDR3 sequence (DNA): TGTGCCAGCAGTTTATCGGGGGCTAATGAAAAACTGTTTTTT.

In its sample, this clone was seen once. The chain employs TRBV20-1 and TRBJ1-5; D gene uncertain. Trimming left V 5 bases short and J 16 bases short, with 18 bases between. The CDR3 runs to 11 residues. CDR1 and CDR2 from the germline V gene are DFQATT and SNEGSKA (reference sequence). The CDR3 sequence is CSAQRRIFFHF. CDR3 DNA: TGCAGTGCTCAAAGACGGATCTTTTTCCATTTT.

The rearrangement uses TRBV5-4 and TRBJ2-3; 7 nucleotides match TRBD2. V dropped 4 bases and J dropped 3; count of bases not matched to a gene: 8. The CDR3 spans 15 residues. Germline assignment: CDR1 SGHNT and CDR2 YYREEE (reference sequence). DNA for the CDR3: TGTGCCAGCAGCCCCGCCCGGGGAGGGACAGATACGCAGTATTTT. As protein: CASSPARGGTDTQYF.

Only a few counts were recorded for this clone. The chain uses TRBV27 and TRBJ2-3; TRBD2 might be the D (6 bases). CDR1 and CDR2 from the germline V gene are MNHEY and SMNVEV (reference sequence). The V and J ends lost 5 bases and 9 bases respectively, with 12 bases between them. The CDR3 runs to 12 residues. DNA of the CDR3: TGTGCCAGCAGTAATCCAGGGAGGACGCAGTATTTT. This translates into CASSNPGRTQYF.

This clone was seen only once. The chain has TRBV5-1 and TRBJ2-5; D perhaps matches TRBD2 (7 bases). The CDR3 extends over 15 amino acids. Germline CDR1 is SGHRS and CDR2 is YFSETQ. V was trimmed by 4 bases and J by 1 base, leaving 14 bases between them. Here the CDR3 DNA reads TGCGCCAGCAGCACCAGCGGGACAACCCAAGAGACCCAGTACTTC. Amino acid sequence: CASSTSGTTQETQYF.

This sequence joins TRBV5-1 and TRBJ2-3; the D is unclear. The germline CDR1 and CDR2 sequences are SGHRS and YFSETQ. V gave up 3 bases and J gave up 0 bases, with 8 bases separating them. The CDR3 totals 14 residues. CDR3 sequence: CASSSWASTDTQYF. CDR3 DNA sequence: TGCGCCAGCAGCTCATGGGCTAGCACAGATACGCAGTATTTT.

The chain combines TRBV30 with TRBJ1-5; no reliable D call. The CDR3 runs to 15 residues. The germline V gene encodes CDR1 GTSNPN and CDR2 SVGIG (reference sequence). With 0 bases removed from V and 5 bases from J, the gap between germline ends came to 14 bases. The CDR3 protein is CAWSVNGQKHQPQHF. The CDR3 DNA follows: TGTGCCTGGAGTGTAAACGGGCAGAAGCATCAGCCCCAGCATTTT.

The rearrangement uses TRBV11-2 and TRBJ1-4; TRBD1 agrees at 9 bases. CDR3 size: 13 residues. V lost 2 bases, J lost 10 bases, and 2 bases stayed unmatched. Germline CDR1 is SGHAT and CDR2 is FQNNGV. The CDR3 spells CASSLSDRGKLFF. In DNA form, the CDR3 reads TGTGCCAGCAGCTTATCGGACAGGGGAAAACTGTTTTTT.

The chain couples TRBV7-6 to TRBJ1-1; no reliable D call. Trimming took 2 bases from V and 7 from J, leaving 11 bases between them. Germline V CDR1 and CDR2: SGHVS, FNYEAQ. This CDR3 is built from 13 residues. CDR3 nucleotides: TGTGCCAGCAGCTTAAGGCCCGTAAGTGAAGCTTTCTTT. Protein: CASSLRPVSEAFF. Full variable domain (outside the CDR3, taken from reference TRBV7-6 and TRBJ1-1): GAGVSQSPRYKVTKRGQDVALRCDPISGHVSLYWYRQALGQGPEFLTYFNYEAQQDKSGLPNDRFSAERPEGSISTLTIQRTEQRDSAMYRCASSLRPVSEAFFGQGTRLTVV.

The chain joins TRBV29-1 to TRBJ2-3; 8 bases match TRBD1. CDR1 is SQVTM, CDR2 ANQGSEA, per germline. Losses at the gene ends were 4 bases for V and 0 bases for J; bases not matched to a gene: 3. The CDR3 is 14 amino acids. In nucleotides, the CDR3 is TGCAGCGTTGCGAGACAGGGGAGCACAGATACGCAGTATTTT. Its protein is CSVARQGSTDTQYF.

The J gene is TRBJ2-3, the V gene TRBV9, with TRBD1 as a possible D gene (6 bases). Trimming removed 4 bases from V and 0 bases from J, with 12 bases in between. Germline-derived CDR1 and CDR2 are SGDLS and YYNGEE. This CDR3 region has 15 residues. CDR3 region: CASSQDGQSTDTQYF. Written as DNA, the CDR3 is TGTGCCAGCAGCCAGGACGGACAGAGCACAGATACGCAGTATTTT.

The chain has TRBV5-1 and TRBJ2-1; 13 nucleotides line up with TRBD2. Germline CDR1 and CDR2: SGHRS and YFSETQ. The CDR3 consists of 17 residues. V gave up 4 bases and J gave up 5 bases; unmatched junction bases: 9. The CDR3 coding sequence is TGCGCCAGCAGCAGAACGGGAGGGACTAGCGGGAACAATGAGCAGTTCTTC. It translates to CASSRTGGTSGNNEQFF.

J is TRBJ2-7 and V is TRBV9, with D perhaps matching TRBD1 (7 bases). This CDR3 is built from 16 residues. The germline V gene has CDR1 SGDLS and CDR2 YYNGEE. V was shortened by 0 bases and J by 3 bases, with 16 bases between the two germline ends. The DNA of the CDR3 is TGTGCCAGCAGCGTAGCTACGGGCAGGGGGGTCTACGAGCAGTACTTC. It translates to CASSVATGRGVYEQYF.

There are a few counts of this clone. V and J are TRBV6-1 and TRBJ1-5, with D unclear. Germline CDR1 and CDR2: MNHNS and SASEGT. The CDR3 contains 13 residues. Trimming cost V 6 bases and J 5 bases, with 11 bases left between them. The CDR3 loop reads CASSAAAHQPQHF. The CDR3 DNA is TGTGCCAGCAGCGCCGCGGCTCATCAGCCCCAGCATTTT.

V is TRBV18 and J is TRBJ2-2; 10 bases align to TRBD2. The CDR3 has 17 amino acids. The germline gives CDR1 KGHSH, CDR2 LQKENI. Unmatched junction bases numbered 13, after V lost 6 bases and J lost 6 bases. The CDR3 region has the DNA TGTGCCAGCTCCTTCAGGCTAGCGGGAGTTGTGGCCGGGGAGCTGTTTTTT. Translated, it gives CASSFRLAGVVAGELFF. The full variable domain, with the rest looked up from reference TRBV18 and TRBJ2-2, is NAGVMQNPRHLVRRRGQEARLRCSPMKGHSHVYWYRQLPEEGLKFMVYLQKENIIDESGMPKERFSAEFPKEGPSILRIQQVVRGDSAAYFCASSFRLAGVVAGELFFGEGSRLTVL.

A few counts support this clone. CDR3 in DNA: TGTGCCACCCGACCCCTGGACGGGAACACTGAAGCTTTCTTT. Its translation: CATRPLDGNTEAFF. J is TRBJ1-1 and V is TRBV10-3; D gene unclear. Deletions cut 10 bases from V and 1 base from J, with 16 bases between. The length of the CDR3 is 14 residues. The germline CDR1 and CDR2 sequences are ENHRY and SYGVKD.

This chain uses TRBV4-1 with TRBJ1-1; 7 bases match TRBD1. CDR1 is MGHRA, CDR2 YSYEKL, per germline. The CDR3 spans 15 residues. The trim removed 1 base at V and 9 bases at J, leaving 11 bases unmatched. The CDR3 coding sequence is TGCGCCAGCAGCCAAGTCCCCGGGACAGATAACAAAGCTTTCTTT. This sequence encodes CASSQVPGTDNKAFF.

This clone showed up just a few times. V is TRBV7-3 and J is TRBJ1-1; no definite D call. The CDR3 runs to 14 residues. Germline CDR1 and CDR2: SGHTA and FQGTGA. Trimming cost V 3 bases and J 0 bases, with 8 bases left between them. This CDR3 is CASSFDGVNTEAFF. In nucleotides, the CDR3 is TGTGCCAGCAGCTTCGATGGGGTGAACACTGAAGCTTTCTTT.

This clone was recorded a few times. The rearrangement links TRBV6-9 to TRBJ1-5; D is unresolved. The V end was cut by 7 bases, the J end by 0 bases, with 16 bases between. The CDR3 covers 16 residues. Germline CDR1 MNHGY, CDR2 SVAAGI. The DNA for the CDR3 is TGTGCCAGCACCTCCTGGGCCCAGGATAGCAATCAGCCCCAGCATTTT. It translates to CASTSWAQDSNQPQHF.

This clone has a handful of counts. This chain uses TRBV23-1 with TRBJ2-4; the match to TRBD1 covers 7 bases. TRBV23-1 is annotated as an ORF whose role is uncertain. The CDR3 has 15 residues. Trimming took 4 bases from V and 6 from J; bases not matched to a gene: 9. In DNA, the CDR3 is TGCGCCAGCAGTCTACAGGGGAACCCACCAAACATTCAGTACTTC. Its translation: CASSLQGNPPNIQYF.

This clone has a single count. The chain links TRBV5-1 to TRBJ2-5, with TRBD1 as a possible D gene (6 bases). The CDR3 sequence is 14 residues long. V lost 0 bases and J lost 2, with 8 bases in between. The germline V gene encodes CDR1 SGHRS and CDR2 YFSETQ. For the CDR3, the DNA is TGCGCCAGCAGCTTGGTGGGGGCGCAAGAGACCCAGTACTTC. Translating it yields CASSLVGAQETQYF.

The V call is TRBV7-6, the J call TRBJ2-3; TRBD2 matches at 13 bases. V trimming: 5 bases; J trimming: 0 bases; junction bases outside the gene matches: 8. The CDR3 spans 18 residues. Per the germline V gene, CDR1 is SGHVS and CDR2 is FNYEAQ. CDR3: CASSDRSGLAGSTDTQYF. The CDR3 bases are TGTGCCAGCAGCGACCGCTCGGGACTAGCGGGGAGCACAGATACGCAGTATTTT.